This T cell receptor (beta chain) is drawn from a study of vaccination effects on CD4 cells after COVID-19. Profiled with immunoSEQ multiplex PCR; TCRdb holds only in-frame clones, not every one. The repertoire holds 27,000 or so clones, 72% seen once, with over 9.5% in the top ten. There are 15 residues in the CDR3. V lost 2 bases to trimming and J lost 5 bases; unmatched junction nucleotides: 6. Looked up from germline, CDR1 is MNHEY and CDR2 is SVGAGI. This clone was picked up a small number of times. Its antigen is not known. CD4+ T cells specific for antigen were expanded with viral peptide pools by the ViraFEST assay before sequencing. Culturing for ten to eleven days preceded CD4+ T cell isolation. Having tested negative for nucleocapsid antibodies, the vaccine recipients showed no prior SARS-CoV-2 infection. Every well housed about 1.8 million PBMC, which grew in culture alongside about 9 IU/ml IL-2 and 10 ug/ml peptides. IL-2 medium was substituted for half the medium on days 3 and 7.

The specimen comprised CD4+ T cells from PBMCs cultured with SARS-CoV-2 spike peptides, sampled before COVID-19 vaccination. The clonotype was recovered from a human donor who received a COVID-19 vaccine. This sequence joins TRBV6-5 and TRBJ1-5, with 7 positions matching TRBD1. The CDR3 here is CASSYDTGADQPQHF. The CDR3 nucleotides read TGTGCCAGCAGTTACGATACAGGGGCGGATCAGCCCCAGCATTTT.